This T cell receptor beta chain was sequenced for a study of shared clonotypes between healthy human individuals. Study overall: Each donor had three CD4 naive, three CD4 memory, two CD8 naive and one CD8 memory plate. Study-level findings and limits: In contrast to clonotypes shared by all four donors, non-shared clonotypes had lower generation probabilities.

CD45RO-negative, CCR7-positively selected cells formed the naive CD8 fraction, excluding terminally differentiated effector memory CD45RA+ cells. A remark on this clone: Antigen: not known.

V shed 1 base, J shed 4 bases, and the junction held 9 bases outside the gene matches. CDR3 length: 16 residues. The germline V gene encodes CDR1 SGHDT and CDR2 YYEEEE. Each PCR replicate from the sorted subsets contained 150 to 250 ng DNA, which is some 30,000 T cell genomes. Assay: immunoSEQ multiplex PCR; the TCRdb copy retains only in-frame clones and omits some. The data show 1.5 million to 2.5 million clones, with about 95% seen just once and roughly 1% held by the top ten. This chain joins TRBV5-6 and TRBJ2-5, with 8 bases lining up with TRBD1. The source material was naive CD8+ T cells sorted from blood. This TCR came from a man younger than 35 in good health. CDR3 protein: CASSLRVTGDLETQYF. As DNA, the CDR3 is TGTGCCAGCAGCTTGAGGGTGACAGGGGACCTAGAGACCCAGTACTTC.